Each of the 13 T cell receptor beta chains below was sequenced from the same sample in a study of tumor-infiltrating lymphocytes in oesophageal squamous cell carcinoma. TCRdb redid the calling of the PCR reads with MiXCR, one entry per CDR3 protein. The sample yields roughly 21,000 distinct CDR3 sequences, 35% to 45% seen once. Sequenced sample: esophageal tumor tissue. The receptors stem from a male donor with esophageal squamous cell carcinoma.

The chain uses TRBV7-6 and TRBJ2-1, with TRBD2 identical over 12 bases. The J call could be wrong; TRBJ2-5 is a better fit for the DNA end. CDR3 length: 19 residues. Germline-derived CDR1 and CDR2 are SGHVS and FNYEAQ. The CDR3 is CASSLRFASGGDRKETQYF. The CDR3 coding sequence is TGTGCCAGCAGCTTACGGTTCGCTAGCGGGGGGGATCGTAAAGAGACCCAGTACTTC.

This clonotype was seen only a few times. The genes are TRBV12-3 or TRBV12-4 and TRBJ2-6; D is unresolved. Trimming removed 3 bases at V and 11 bases at J, with 2 bases between. This CDR3 contains 10 residues. CDR3 nucleotides: TGTGCCAGCAGTTTTGACGTCCTGACTTTC. Protein product: CASSFDVLTF.

This clonotype is categorized as medium-sized. J is TRBJ2-5 and V is TRBV7-2; D not certain. V was cut by 3 bases and J by 0 bases, with 8 bases left in between. The CDR3 extends over 14 amino acids. The germline CDR1 and CDR2 sequences are SGHTA and FQGNSA. CDR3 loop: CASSFAANQETQYF. The CDR3 nucleotides are TGTGCCAGCAGCTTTGCGGCCAACCAAGAGACCCAGTACTTC.

Comments on this clonotype: Since no conserved phenylalanine or tryptophan closes the CDR3, a read error is the likely cause. No DNA is shown, since the ends of the CDR3 on it are uncertain; the CDR3 is the one TCRdb lists. This sequence joins TRBV7-8 and TRBJ2-3; the table's D call TRBD1 went unverified against the DNA. In germline, CDR1 is SGHVS, CDR2 FQNEAQ. Including both end residues, the CDR3 is 15 amino acids long. CDR3 loop: CASSSISTGSLERGP.

This chain connects TRBV7-6 to TRBJ1-1; TRBD1 matches 7 bases. Per the germline V gene, CDR1 is SGHVS and CDR2 is FNYEAQ. The CDR3 loop spans 15 amino acids. Losses at the gene ends were 1 base for V and 4 bases for J; bases not matched to a gene: 6. CDR3 in DNA: TGTGCCAGCAGCTTAGTGTATTCAGGGGGCACTGAAGCTTTCTTT. This translates into CASSLVYSGGTEAFF.

This chain uses TRBV7-6 with TRBJ1-2, with TRBD1 identical over 9 bases. Germline V CDR1 and CDR2: SGHVS, FNYEAQ. V shed 5 bases, J shed 7 bases, and the junction held 8 bases outside the gene matches. CDR3 length: 14 residues. The CDR3 coding sequence is TGTGCCAGCAGCAAAACGGACAGGGGCCCTGGCTACACCTTC. Translation gives CASSKTDRGPGYTF. The whole variable domain, filled in from reference TRBV7-6 and TRBJ1-2, reads GAGVSQSPRYKVTKRGQDVALRCDPISGHVSLYWYRQALGQGPEFLTYFNYEAQQDKSGLPNDRFSAERPEGSISTLTIQRTEQRDSAMYRCASSKTDRGPGYTFGSGTRLTVV.

This clonotype occurred many times. This may arise from a read error, as a much more abundant clone is one base away. The rearrangement links TRBV7-9 to TRBJ2-5; D is undetermined. This CDR3 region has 14 residues. Between the trimmed V and J ends, which lost 1 base and 11 bases, there was a span of 17 bases. The germline CDR1 and CDR2 sequences are SEHNR and FQNEAQ (reference sequence). The CDR3 DNA reads as TGTGCCAGCAGCTTAGGTGGCGGCTACAATGAGCAGTACTTC. Translating it yields CASSLGGGYNEQYF.

The chain has TRBV11-1 and TRBJ2-3; D remains ambiguous. The tail of the sequence fits TRBJ2-1 better, so the J call may be wrong. Germline loops: CDR1 SGHAT, CDR2 FQDESV (reference sequence). CDR3 size: 16 residues. The CDR3 coding sequence is TGTGCCAGCAGCTTAGTAGGCCCTGGGTCCTACAATGAGCAGTTCTTC. Translating it yields CASSLVGPGSYNEQFF.

This clonotype was observed a handful of times. The V gene is TRBV11-2, the J gene TRBJ1-1; 7 bases are a match to TRBD1. CDR3 length: 15 amino acids. With 7 bases clipped from V and 3 bases from J, the junction kept 11 bases outside the gene matches. Germline lookup yields CDR1 SGHAT and CDR2 FQNNGV. CDR3 sequence: CASTVLQGGDTEAFF. CDR3 in DNA: TGTGCCAGCACAGTACTTCAGGGGGGCGACACTGAAGCTTTCTTT.

By proportion, this clonotype is medium-sized. The rearrangement joins TRBV7-2 to TRBJ1-1; 7 bases map to TRBD1. The CDR3 has 13 residues. V shed 4 bases, J shed 4 bases, and the junction held 3 bases outside the gene matches. Germline values: CDR1 SGHTA, CDR2 FQGNSA. CDR3 loop: CASSSDRATEAFF. The CDR3 nucleotides read TGTGCCAGCAGCTCCGACAGGGCCACTGAAGCTTTCTTT.

This clonotype was seen at least ten times. The J gene is TRBJ2-1, the V gene TRBV5-1; 12 bases map to TRBD2. This CDR3 spans 20 amino acids. V trimming: 4 bases; J trimming: 2 bases; junction bases outside the gene matches: 16. The germline V gene has CDR1 SGHRS and CDR2 YFSETQ. The CDR3 is CASSTRLAGEDFLAYNEQFF. The CDR3 DNA follows: TGCGCCAGCAGCACCCGACTAGCGGGAGAAGATTTTCTTGCCTACAATGAGCAGTTCTTC.

J is TRBJ2-7 and V is TRBV6-5; perhaps TRBD2 as D (6 bases). The V gene's germline CDR1 is MNHEY and CDR2 SVGAGI. CDR3 length: 12 residues. The V gene lost 5 bases and the J gene lost 7 bases, with 12 bases spanning the gap. The CDR3 bases are TGTGCCAGCAGTGTGGGGGGTGGGGAGCAGTACTTC. Protein product: CASSVGGGEQYF.

The chain joins TRBV4-1 to TRBJ2-3; perhaps TRBD2 as D (5 bases). Germline-derived CDR1 and CDR2 are MGHRA and YSYEKL. Trimming removed 0 bases at V and 14 bases at J, with 24 bases between. The CDR3 totals 16 residues. The DNA of the CDR3 is TGCGCCAGCAGCCAAGATCAGAGGCTCAACACCGGGGAGCTGTATTTT. Protein: CASSQDQRLNTGELYF.